The 32 T cell receptor beta chains listed next were all sequenced from one sample in a study of cytomegalovirus exposure and HLA in healthy donors. The study ran its PCR with 60 Vbeta and 13 Jbeta primers. Here immunoSEQ multiplex PCR was the method, and the copy in TCRdb shows in-frame clones only, minus some. The table has around 150,000 clones, 70% to 80% seen once. The specimen was PBMCs. All receptors come from a male donor in good health and CMV-seronegative.

Concerning this clone itself: Other DNA sequences in the same sample also yield this CDR3. The chain combines TRBV2 with TRBJ2-5, with a weak D call TRBD2 (6 bases). Germline CDR1 SNHLY, CDR2 FYNNEI. There are 12 residues in the CDR3. Trimming removed 4 bases from V and 5 bases from J, with 8 bases in between. In DNA, the CDR3 is TGTGCCAGCAGTGTTGGAGGGGAGACCCAGTACTTC. This gives the protein CASSVGGETQYF.

The CDR3 here is CASSQGTGISNQPQHF. The CDR3 DNA follows: TGTGCCAGCAGCCAAGGGACAGGTATAAGCAATCAGCCCCAGCATTTT. This rearrangement joins TRBV7-8 to TRBJ1-5; 8 nucleotides align to TRBD1. V gave up 5 bases and J gave up 1 base; unmatched junction bases: 7. This CDR3 comprises 16 residues. Germline V gene lookup returns CDR1 SGHVS and CDR2 FQNEAQ. Combining the CDR3 with reference TRBV7-8 and TRBJ1-5 gives the whole variable domain GAGVSQSPRYKVAKRGQDVALRCDPISGHVSLFWYQQALGQGPEFLTYFQNEAQLDKSGLPSDRFFAERPEGSVSTLKIQRTQQEDSAVYLCASSQGTGISNQPQHFGDGTRLSIL.

The rearrangement uses TRBV28 and TRBJ2-7, with TRBD2 matching 9 bases. The CDR3 has 15 residues. V dropped 5 bases and J dropped 3; count of bases not matched to a gene: 8. In germline, CDR1 is MDHEN, CDR2 SYDVKM. As DNA, the CDR3 is TGTGCCAGCAGTGTGGCTAGCGGGAAGGGCTACGAGCAGTACTTC. Its protein product is CASSVASGKGYEQYF.

Details on this clone: Other DNA sequences within the sample encode an identical CDR3. The chain joins TRBV4-3 to TRBJ1-1; 8 bases align to TRBD1. Germline trimming cut 2 bases from V and 6 bases from J; bases unmatched to any gene: 5. From germline, CDR1 is LGHNA and CDR2 YSLEER. The CDR3 is 14 residues long. The CDR3 nucleotides read TGCGCCAGCAGCCAAACGACAGGGGAAGCTGAAGCTTTCTTT. Encoded protein: CASSQTTGEAEAFF.

Here the CDR3 reads CASSPGTGGLNYGYTF. The CDR3 DNA sequence: TGTGCCAGCTCACCTGGGACAGGGGGGCTCAACTATGGCTACACCTTC. This rearrangement joins TRBV18 to TRBJ1-2; 11 bases are a match to TRBD1. Germline V gene sequence: CDR1 KGHSH, CDR2 LQKENI. Trimming cost V 3 bases and J 2 bases; bases outside gene matches: 5. The CDR3 loop spans 16 amino acids.

This chain links TRBV5-1 with TRBJ2-1; 12 bases match TRBD2. The germline gives CDR1 SGHRS, CDR2 YFSETQ. J lost 4 bases, V lost 4 bases, and 9 bases had no gene match. CDR3 length: 17 residues. The DNA of the CDR3 is TGCGCCAGCAGCGCCAGGACTAGCGGGATGCGATACAATGAGCAGTTCTTC. Translation: CASSARTSGMRYNEQFF. The variable domain in full, with the rest retrieved from reference TRBV5-1 and TRBJ2-1, is KAGVTQTPRYLIKTRGQQVTLSCSPISGHRSVSWYQQTPGQGLQFLFEYFSETQRNKGNFPGRFSGRQFSNSRSEMNVSTLELGDSALYLCASSARTSGMRYNEQFFGPGTRLTVL.

The rearrangement uses TRBV5-8 and TRBJ1-6, with a weak D call TRBD1 (5 bases). V lost 4 bases, J lost 0 bases, and 14 bases lay in between. Germline CDR1 is SGHTS and CDR2 is YDEGEE. The CDR3 totals 17 residues. The chain's CDR3 is CASSNLGGTSYNSPLHF. CDR3 bases: TGTGCCAGCAGCAACCTCGGGGGGACCTCCTATAATTCACCCCTCCACTTT.

The V gene is TRBV5-1, the J gene TRBJ2-7; D is perhaps TRBD1 (7 bases). V was shortened by 7 bases and J by 1 base, with 18 bases between the two germline ends. This CDR3 region has 15 residues. CDR1 and CDR2 (germline): SGHRS, YFSETQ. The CDR3, as DNA: TGCGCCAGCTCCGGAGGGGGGACAGATTCCTACGAGCAGTACTTC. Translation: CASSGGGTDSYEQYF.

The chain combines TRBV6-5 with TRBJ1-2, with 11 bases identical to TRBD1. J was trimmed by 7 bases and V by 6 bases; bases with no gene match: 7. This CDR3 has 14 residues. The germline CDR1 and CDR2 sequences are MNHEY and SVGAGI. The CDR3 bases are TGTGCCAGCAGACCCGGGACAGGGGGAAGTGGCTACACCTTC. Amino acids: CASRPGTGGSGYTF.

The genes are TRBV28 and TRBJ1-2, with 7 bases lining up with TRBD1. The CDR3 is 17 residues long. CDR1 is MDHEN and CDR2 is SYDVKM in the germline V gene. J gave up 0 bases and V 5 bases, and 12 bases lay outside the gene matches. DNA of the CDR3: TGTGCCAGCAGTCTCGACAGGGTCCCTCCCCCTAACTATGGCTACACCTTC. As protein: CASSLDRVPPPNYGYTF.

This clone has just one count. The chain combines TRBV6-6 with TRBJ2-5, with 10 bases that match TRBD2. J gave up 3 bases and V 4 bases, and 8 bases lay outside the gene matches. The germline CDR1 and CDR2 sequences are MNHNY and SVGAGI (reference sequence). CDR3 length: 16 amino acids. CDR3 in DNA: TGTGCCAGCAGTTTCCCCGGACTAGCGGTAAAAGAGACCCAGTACTTC. Translated: CASSFPGLAVKETQYF.

The chain recombines TRBV7-9 with TRBJ2-2; 8 bases agree with TRBD2. The CDR3 runs 17 residues. V lost 1 base and J lost 4; bases outside the gene matches: 8. Looked up from germline, CDR1 is SEHNR and CDR2 is FQNEAQ (reference sequence). Here the CDR3 reads CASSLGPSGGGTGELFF. CDR3 DNA: TGTGCCAGCAGCTTAGGCCCGAGCGGGGGCGGCACCGGGGAGCTGTTTTTT.

The CDR3 nucleotides are TGTGCCAGCAGCGGAGGTGGGATTCGCGAGCAGTTCTTC. It translates to CASSGGGIREQFF. The chain carries TRBV11-2 and TRBJ2-1; D may be TRBD2 (5 bases). With 5 bases removed from V and 10 bases from J, the gap between germline ends came to 15 bases. Germline CDR1 reads SGHAT; CDR2 reads FQNNGV. This CDR3 contains 13 residues.

The CDR3 DNA reads as TGTGCCAGCAGGCCCGACTGGCGCATAAACACCGGGGAGCTGTTTTTT. Its translation: CASRPDWRINTGELFF. The chain carries TRBV28 and TRBJ2-2; D gene uncertain. Trimming cost V 6 bases and J 2 bases, with 16 bases left between them. Germline V gene data show CDR1 as MDHEN and CDR2 as SYDVKM. The CDR3 extends over 16 amino acids.

The J gene is TRBJ2-3, the V gene TRBV30, with a possible D match to TRBD1 (6 bases). Germline CDR1 reads GTSNPN; CDR2 reads SVGIG (reference sequence). The CDR3 has 13 residues. The V and J ends lost 4 bases and 5 bases respectively, with 13 bases between them. CDR3 nucleotide sequence: TGTGCCTGGAACACCAGAGGGGGAGATACGCAGTATTTT. Translated, it gives CAWNTRGGDTQYF. The whole variable domain, remainder taken from reference TRBV30 and TRBJ2-3, is SQTIHQWPATLVQPVGSPLSLECTVEGTSNPNLYWYRQAAGRGLQLLFYSVGIGQISSEVPQNLSASRPQDRQFILSSKKLLLSDSGFYLCAWNTRGGDTQYFGPGTRLTVL.

The chain is built from TRBV6-5 and TRBJ1-2, with D possibly being TRBD1 (5 bases). This CDR3 region has 16 residues. The V gene lost 0 bases and the J gene lost 4 bases, with 15 bases spanning the gap. CDR1 is MNHEY and CDR2 is SVGAGI in the germline V gene. Here the CDR3 reads CASSYSIGGASYGYTF. CDR3 DNA: TGTGCCAGCAGTTACTCGATCGGGGGAGCGAGCTATGGCTACACCTTC.

V is TRBV7-3 and J is TRBJ2-3; no clear D. The CDR3 consists of 13 residues. V lost 4 bases to trimming and J lost 3 bases, with 8 bases between them. The germline gives CDR1 SGHTA, CDR2 FQGTGA. CDR3: CASSSSPTDTQYF. CDR3 sequence (DNA): TGTGCCAGCAGCTCAAGCCCTACAGATACGCAGTATTTT.

The chain employs TRBV10-3 and TRBJ2-3; 11 bases fit TRBD2. This CDR3 comprises 14 residues. V dropped 6 bases and J dropped 4; count of bases not matched to a gene: 3. CDR1 is ENHRY and CDR2 is SYGVKD in the germline V gene. The CDR3 nucleotides are TGTGCCATCAGGACTAGCGGGACTGCAGATACGCAGTATTTT. It yields the protein CAIRTSGTADTQYF.

This sequence joins TRBV7-9 and TRBJ2-3; the D gene is possibly TRBD1 (7 bases). Germline V gives CDR1 SEHNR, CDR2 FQNEAQ (reference sequence). V was trimmed by 1 base and J by 0 bases, leaving 14 bases between them. CDR3 length: 17 residues. The CDR3 spells CASSLGTGRESTDTQYF. For the CDR3, the DNA is TGTGCCAGCAGCTTAGGGACAGGTCGGGAGAGCACAGATACGCAGTATTTT.

V is TRBV4-3 and J is TRBJ2-1; TRBD2 matches at 7 bases. Looked up from germline, CDR1 is LGHNA and CDR2 is YSLEER. The CDR3 has 15 amino acids. Unmatched junction bases numbered 9, after V lost 1 base and J lost 9 bases. This chain's CDR3 is CASSQALGLGFEQFF. CDR3 sequence (DNA): TGCGCCAGCAGCCAAGCCCTAGGACTAGGCTTTGAGCAGTTCTTC.

The CDR3 DNA follows: TGTGCCAGCAGGGTAGCGGGGCCACGGGGAGAGCAGTTCTTC. Translation: CASRVAGPRGEQFF. The chain combines TRBV11-1 with TRBJ2-1; 8 nucleotides agree with TRBD2. J was trimmed by 10 bases and V by 6 bases; bases with no gene match: 11. The CDR3 extends over 14 amino acids. The germline V gene encodes CDR1 SGHAT and CDR2 FQDESV (reference sequence).

This chain links TRBV19 with TRBJ2-1, with D maybe TRBD2 (5 bases). Germline lookup yields CDR1 LNHDA and CDR2 SQIVND (reference sequence). This CDR3 contains 15 residues. V was shortened by 9 bases and J by 0 bases, with 15 bases between the two germline ends. In DNA, the CDR3 is TGTGCCAGCACCCCCCTAAGCGGCTCCTACAATGAGCAGTTCTTC. As protein: CASTPLSGSYNEQFF.

J is TRBJ1-2 and V is TRBV5-1, with 8 bases fitting TRBD1. In germline, CDR1 is SGHRS, CDR2 YFSETQ. This CDR3 is 15 amino acids long. Trimming at V came to 4 bases and at J to 2 bases, leaving 7 bases not matched to a gene. The DNA of the CDR3 is TGCGCCAGCAGCCCAAGGACAGGGCAGAACTATGGCTACACCTTC. This gives the protein CASSPRTGQNYGYTF.

The chain joins TRBV9 to TRBJ1-1; D is undetermined. CDR3 length: 13 amino acids. Germline V lookup: CDR1 SGDLS, CDR2 YYNGEE. V lost 0 bases, J lost 7 bases, and 10 bases lay in between. CDR3 residues: CASSVGGGNEAFF. The CDR3 bases are TGTGCCAGCAGCGTAGGAGGTGGAAATGAAGCTTTCTTT.

This clone turned up a few times. The chain joins TRBV6-5 to TRBJ1-4, with D tentatively TRBD1 (5 bases). This CDR3 contains 16 residues. CDR1 is MNHEY and CDR2 is SVGAGI in the germline V gene. Trimming removed 0 bases at V and 8 bases at J, with 16 bases between. The CDR3 sequence is CASSYSKLRVAEKLFF. As DNA, the CDR3 is TGTGCCAGCAGTTACTCGAAGCTCAGGGTCGCCGAAAAACTGTTTTTT.

The V call is TRBV5-1, the J call TRBJ1-1; TRBD1 aligns across 9 bases. The V and J ends lost 5 bases and 7 bases, in that order; junction bases with no gene match: 9. CDR1 is SGHRS and CDR2 is YFSETQ in the germline V gene. This CDR3 has 14 residues. Here the CDR3 DNA reads TGCGCCAGCAGTCCGTTGACAGGGGGGCATGAAGCTTTCTTT. As protein: CASSPLTGGHEAFF.

This chain links TRBV7-9 with TRBJ2-2; 7 nucleotides agree with TRBD1. The ends lost 5 bases at V and 4 bases at J; junction bases unmatched: 4. CDR1 SEHNR and CDR2 FQNEAQ come from the germline V gene (reference sequence). The CDR3 loop spans 14 amino acids. DNA for the CDR3: TGTGCCAGCAGCGGGGCAGGGGGCACCGGGGAGCTGTTTTTT. Protein: CASSGAGGTGELFF.

The chain has TRBV7-2 and TRBJ2-1; weak D call: TRBD2 (5 bases). There are 16 residues in the CDR3. Trimming took off 1 base at V and 9 bases at J, with 19 bases between the two ends. Germline V gives CDR1 SGHTA, CDR2 FQGNSA. CDR3 residues: CASSLGAGLGNGEQFF. The CDR3 DNA sequence: TGTGCCAGCAGCTTAGGGGCGGGCTTAGGGAATGGTGAGCAGTTCTTC.

This clone was observed a few times. The chain couples TRBV7-8 to TRBJ1-5; D gene uncertain. The V and J ends lost 1 base and 0 bases respectively, with 16 bases between them. CDR1 and CDR2 (germline): SGHVS, FQNEAQ. This CDR3 has 18 residues. CDR3 sequence reads: CASSLDSVINYSNQPQHF. The CDR3 nucleotides are TGTGCCAGCAGCTTAGATTCGGTAATCAATTATAGCAATCAGCCCCAGCATTTT.

DNA of the CDR3: TGTGCCAGCAGTAAGGAACAGGGGTTCCGCGACGAGCAGTACTTC. This codes for CASSKEQGFRDEQYF. The chain links TRBV2 to TRBJ2-7; 7 positions agree with TRBD1. Looked up from germline, CDR1 is SNHLY and CDR2 is FYNNEI. The CDR3 covers 15 residues. After removal of 5 bases from V and 5 bases from J, the junction contained 12 bases not matched to a gene.

CDR3: CASSSTGGYNEQFF. The CDR3 DNA is TGTGCCAGCAGCTCGACAGGGGGCTACAATGAGCAGTTCTTC. This rearrangement joins TRBV7-2 to TRBJ2-1; TRBD1 aligns across 9 bases. With 4 bases clipped from V and 3 bases from J, the junction kept 1 base outside the gene matches. From germline, CDR1 is SGHTA and CDR2 FQGNSA. The CDR3 runs to 14 residues.

The genes are TRBV7-8 and TRBJ1-5, with a tentative D call TRBD1 (5 bases). The CDR3 totals 15 residues. Germline V gives CDR1 SGHVS, CDR2 FQNEAQ. Between the trimmed V and J ends, which lost 5 bases and 2 bases, there was a span of 13 bases. CDR3 protein: CASSPNPTGNQPQHF. DNA of the CDR3: TGTGCCAGCAGCCCAAACCCGACAGGCAATCAGCCCCAGCATTTT.